The 15 T cell receptor beta chains below all came from one sample that was sequenced in a study of shared clonotypes between healthy human individuals. Data came from immunoSEQ multiplex PCR; TCRdb stores just in-frame clones and leaves some out. Altogether some 1 million clones are present, around 74% being singletons, with the ten largest covering 1.4% to 1.5%. Sequenced sample: memory CD4+ T cells sorted from blood. Subset noted: CD45RA-negative fraction. All receptors come from a man aged 18-30 years in good health.

The chain couples TRBV2 to TRBJ1-5, with D unresolved. Germline V CDR1 and CDR2: SNHLY, FYNNEI. Trimming shortened V by 1 base and J by 1 base, and 8 bases separated the two germline ends. The CDR3 totals 15 residues. The CDR3 protein is CASSEGEKSNQPQHF. DNA of the CDR3: TGTGCCAGCAGTGAAGGGGAAAAGAGCAATCAGCCCCAGCATTTT.

The V gene is TRBV7-2, the J gene TRBJ1-3; TRBD1 matches 9 bases. J was trimmed by 4 bases and V by 11 bases; bases with no gene match: 6. The CDR3 is made up of 13 amino acids. Germline V gene sequence: CDR1 SGHTA, CDR2 FQGNSA. The CDR3 reads CAGQGQNGNTIYF. CDR3 in DNA: TGTGCCGGACAGGGGCAGAACGGAAACACCATATATTTT.

Remarks on this clone: Given a far larger clone just one base away, this is likely a sequencing read error. The rearrangement uses TRBV5-5 and TRBJ1-6; TRBD1 aligns across 9 bases. Germline assignment: CDR1 SGHKS and CDR2 YYEKEE (reference sequence). The CDR3 contains 14 residues. The ends lost 4 bases at V and 7 bases at J; junction bases unmatched: 3. CDR3 nucleotide sequence: TGTGCCAGCAGCATCGGGACAGGGAATTCACCCCTCCACTTT. Amino acid sequence: CASSIGTGNSPLHF.

The V gene is TRBV19, the J gene TRBJ1-4; 9 bases align to TRBD1. Germline CDR1 LNHDA, CDR2 SQIVND (reference sequence). The V and J ends lost 4 bases and 5 bases, in that order; junction bases with no gene match: 8. The length of the CDR3 is 16 residues. CDR3 sequence: CASSTGQGPKNEKLFF. The CDR3 DNA sequence: TGTGCCAGTAGTACCGGACAGGGGCCAAAGAATGAAAAACTGTTTTTT.

This clone was detected once. V is TRBV11-2 and J is TRBJ1-1; a possible D gene is TRBD1 (5 bases). CDR3 length equals 16 residues. Trimming took off 4 bases at V and 1 base at J, with 16 bases between the two ends. CDR1 is SGHAT and CDR2 is FQNNGV in the germline V gene. The CDR3 DNA is TGTGCCAGCAGCTCCCTTGACAGTTTGGGGAACACTGAAGCTTTCTTT. Protein sequence: CASSSLDSLGNTEAFF. The full variable domain, its missing parts supplied by reference TRBV11-2 and TRBJ1-1, is EAGVAQSPRYKIIEKRQSVAFWCNPISGHATLYWYQQILGQGPKLLIQFQNNGVVDDSQLPKDRFSAERLKGVDSTLKIQPAKLEDSAVYLCASSSLDSLGNTEAFFGQGTRLTVV.

The genes are TRBV27 and TRBJ2-2; perhaps TRBD1 as D (5 bases). The CDR3 runs to 17 residues. The V end was cut by 7 bases, the J end by 0 bases, with 18 bases between. CDR1 is MNHEY and CDR2 is SMNVEV in the germline V gene (reference sequence). The CDR3 here is CASTPLRETANTGELFF. CDR3 in DNA: TGTGCCAGCACACCCCTGAGAGAGACAGCGAACACCGGGGAGCTGTTTTTT.

This clone was observed a handful of times. V gene TRBV25-1 combines with J gene TRBJ2-5, with TRBD2 matching over 12 bases. Germline CDR1 reads MGHDK; CDR2 reads SYGVNS. Losses at the gene ends were 3 bases for V and 5 bases for J; bases not matched to a gene: 10. The CDR3 is 17 residues long. This CDR3 is CASSEAASGRAFETQYF. Here the CDR3 DNA reads TGTGCCAGCAGTGAGGCGGCTAGCGGGAGGGCCTTCGAGACCCAGTACTTC.

The chain combines TRBV2 with TRBJ2-7; tentative D call: TRBD1 (6 bases). V dropped 6 bases and J dropped 6 bases, with 15 bases sitting between them. Germline CDR1 is SNHLY and CDR2 is FYNNEI. This CDR3 contains 13 residues. The CDR3 reads CASRGLGATEQYF. CDR3 sequence (DNA): TGTGCCAGCAGGGGGTTGGGGGCGACCGAGCAGTACTTC.

The chain uses TRBV7-8 and TRBJ2-2; D possibly corresponds to TRBD2 (5 bases). Trimming cost V 0 bases and J 0 bases, with 8 bases left between them. The CDR3 is 16 amino acids. Germline V CDR1 and CDR2: SGHVS, FQNEAQ. CDR3: CASSLAGASNTGELFF. Here the CDR3 DNA reads TGTGCCAGCAGCTTAGCGGGAGCTTCGAACACCGGGGAGCTGTTTTTT.

The V and J genes are TRBV19 and TRBJ2-7; 9 bases align to TRBD1. Trimming took 6 bases from V and 3 from J; bases not matched to a gene: 9. This CDR3 is built from 15 residues. Looked up from germline, CDR1 is LNHDA and CDR2 is SQIVND (reference sequence). CDR3 residues: CASRDTGGSNYEQYF. In DNA, the CDR3 is TGTGCCAGTAGGGATACAGGGGGCTCAAACTACGAGCAGTACTTC.

This clone has ten or more counts. This chain joins TRBV19 and TRBJ1-6; possible D gene TRBD1, 5 bases. The CDR3 has 14 residues. The V and J ends lost 7 bases and 8 bases respectively, with 15 bases between them. Germline assignment: CDR1 LNHDA and CDR2 SQIVND (reference sequence). Here the CDR3 DNA reads TGTGCCAGTAATCTAGGGGACCTTTATTCACCCCTCCACTTT. Amino acids: CASNLGDLYSPLHF.

J is TRBJ2-5 and V is TRBV10-2; D remains ambiguous. Trimming removed 9 bases at V and 5 bases at J, with 19 bases between. The CDR3 loop spans 14 amino acids. Germline-derived CDR1 and CDR2 are WSHSY and SAAADI. Here the CDR3 DNA reads TGCGCCAGTAGTTCTTTGGTGACGGGTGAGACCCAGTACTTC. Its protein is CASSSLVTGETQYF.

This clone occurred a few times. The chain uses TRBV18 and TRBJ2-2, with TRBD1 identical over 9 bases. This CDR3 spans 16 amino acids. J gave up 3 bases and V 4 bases, and 6 bases lay outside the gene matches. The germline V gene encodes CDR1 KGHSH and CDR2 LQKENI. In nucleotides, the CDR3 is TGTGCCAGCTCACGGCTGGACAGGGGAGACACCGGGGAGCTGTTTTTT. Amino acids: CASSRLDRGDTGELFF.

The chain combines TRBV30 with TRBJ1-1; D is perhaps TRBD1 (6 bases). Germline loops: CDR1 GTSNPN, CDR2 SVGIG (reference sequence). This CDR3 comprises 13 residues. Trimming stripped 1 base from V and 5 bases from J, with 11 bases between. CDR3 residues: CAWSDRAATEAFF. The CDR3 region has the DNA TGTGCCTGGAGTGACAGGGCGGCGACTGAAGCTTTCTTT.

The CDR3 nucleotides read TGTGCCAGCAGCTTCAGGCTAGCGGGAGGTTCGGGAGAGACCCAGTACTTC. Protein sequence: CASSFRLAGGSGETQYF. The V call is TRBV7-9, the J call TRBJ2-5, with 11 bases fitting TRBD2. This CDR3 has 17 residues. Germline-derived CDR1 and CDR2 are SEHNR and FQNEAQ (reference sequence). V was clipped by 3 bases and J by 4 bases; unmatched bases: 10.